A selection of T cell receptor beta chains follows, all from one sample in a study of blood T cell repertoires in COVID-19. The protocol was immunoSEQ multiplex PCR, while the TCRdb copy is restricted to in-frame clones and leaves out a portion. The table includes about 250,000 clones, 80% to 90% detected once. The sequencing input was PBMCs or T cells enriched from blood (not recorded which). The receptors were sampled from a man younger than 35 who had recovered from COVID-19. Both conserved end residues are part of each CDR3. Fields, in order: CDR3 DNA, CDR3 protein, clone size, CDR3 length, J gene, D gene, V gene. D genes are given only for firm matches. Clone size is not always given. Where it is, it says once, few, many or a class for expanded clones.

TGTGCCAGTAGCCCTACAGGGTTGGGCAGTCAGCCCCAGCATTTT,CASSPTGLGSQPQHF,-,15,TRBJ1-5,-,TRBV19
TGTGCCACCAGCAGAGATCGTGGACAGCAAACTGAAGCTTTCTTT,CATSRDRGQQTEAFF,once,15,TRBJ1-1,-,TRBV15
TGTGCCAGCAGTGAAGACCCCCAAGGGAGGCCCCAGCATTTT,CASSEDPQGRPQHF,-,14,TRBJ1-5,-,TRBV6-1
TGTGCCAGTAGTCCCCGGTGGACAGGGGCTGGGGCCAACGTCCTGACTTTC,CASSPRWTGAGANVLTF,-,17,TRBJ2-6,TRBD1,TRBV19
TGTGCCAGCTCACCACGCCAGGCGGGCTACGAGCAGTACTTC,CASSPRQAGYEQYF,-,14,TRBJ2-7,-,TRBV18
TGTGCCAGCAGCCCGCACATAAACACTGAAGCTTTCTTT,CASSPHINTEAFF,few,13,TRBJ1-1,-,TRBV11-2
TGTGCCAGCAGTCCCACAGGGGGCTATAATGAGCAGTTCTTC,CASSPTGGYNEQFF,once,14,TRBJ2-1,TRBD1,TRBV6-2/TRBV6-3
TGTGCCAGCAGCTTGGCGGGACAGGGACACACCGGGGAGCTGTTTTTT,CASSLAGQGHTGELFF,-,16,TRBJ2-2,TRBD1,TRBV5-6
TGTGCCAGCCGTGGGCCGGGACTAGTTGTAGATACGCAGTATTTT,CASRGPGLVVDTQYF,-,15,TRBJ2-3,TRBD2,TRBV19
TGTGCCAGCAGGAGGGAGTCCTACGAGCAGTACTTC,CASRRESYEQYF,-,12,TRBJ2-7,-,TRBV2
TGCGCCAGCAGCTTGGTCGCGCGGGGGAACACCGGGGAGCTGTTTTTT,CASSLVARGNTGELFF,-,16,TRBJ2-2,-,TRBV5-1
TGTGCCTGGAGCCTCGGGACAACGTATGGCTACACCTTC,CAWSLGTTYGYTF,-,13,TRBJ1-2,-,TRBV30
TGTGCCAGCAGCGAGCGGGAGCCGGATACGCAGTATTTT,CASSEREPDTQYF,-,13,TRBJ2-3,TRBD2,TRBV2
TGCGCCAGCAGCGGCGACACATCCTACGAGCAGTACTTC,CASSGDTSYEQYF,-,13,TRBJ2-7,-,TRBV5-1
TGTGCCAGCTCACCACCCGACAGGGGCTATGGCTACACCTTC,CASSPPDRGYGYTF,-,14,TRBJ1-2,TRBD1,TRBV18